This is a list of T cell receptor beta chains from one sample in a study of shared clonotypes between healthy human individuals. The protocol was immunoSEQ multiplex PCR, while the TCRdb copy is restricted to in-frame clones and leaves out a portion. The table has approximately 2.1 million clones, approximately 93% seen once. Sequencing was done on a sample of naive CD4+ T cells from PBMCs. These TCRs come from a man between 18 and 29 years old in good health. Some clones in this sample may be carry-over from other donors' samples. CDR3s include the opening cysteine and the closing phenylalanine or tryptophan. Not all rows give a size; the values are once, few, many and, for expanded clones, a class.

CDR3 length	V gene	J gene	clone size	CDR3 protein
15	TRBV4-3	TRBJ1-4	.	CASSQERGSGEKLFF
18	TRBV21-1	TRBJ2-7	.	CASSKVSGRDRSSYEQYF
19	TRBV7-8	TRBJ2-3	once	CASSLIGTSGYYSTDTQYF
16	TRBV5-5	TRBJ2-7	.	CASRRTTTPVAYEQYF
13	TRBV19	TRBJ1-5	.	CASGQGLNQPQHF
15	TRBV6-1	TRBJ1-5	.	CASSEAAGADQPQHF
18	TRBV5-1	TRBJ2-3	.	CASSLRTSGSVGTDTQYF
14	TRBV11-2	TRBJ1-3	.	CASSSSLSGNTIYF
13	TRBV6-5	TRBJ1-1	.	CASSYTGLTEAFF
15	TRBV9	TRBJ2-5	.	CASSYRPTNGETQYF
16	TRBV7-9	TRBJ2-2	.	CASSLVYGFNTGELFF
18	TRBV28	TRBJ2-3	once	CASSSQAWRASSRDTQYF
15	TRBV19	TRBJ2-7	.	CATSTVAGAAGEQYF
16	TRBV30	TRBJ1-1	.	CAWTPGGWDTNTEAFF
13	TRBV5-1	TRBJ2-1	.	CASRQQDYNEQFF
19	TRBV5-1	TRBJ2-1	once	CASSPGRAGGPISYNEQFF
10	TRBV20-1	TRBJ2-3	.	CRQDTDTQYF
16	TRBV6-4	TRBJ2-1	.	CASSDSVSGPPNEQFF
15	TRBV5-6	TRBJ2-7	.	CASSLTGTKGYEQYF
13	TRBV11-2	TRBJ2-1	.	CASSLRRELPQFF
16	TRBV5-1	TRBJ2-7	.	CASSSSRDMAVYEQYF
14	TRBV6-1	TRBJ2-7	.	CASGQQFSSYEQYF
14	TRBV5-1	TRBJ1-2	.	CASSVQGVDYGYTF
11	TRBV29-1	TRBJ1-4	.	CSPRGIEKLFF
15	TRBV15	TRBJ2-2	.	CATGPGASPSGELFF
15	TRBV6-5	TRBJ2-3	.	CASSYSTELGDTQYF
11	TRBV28	TRBJ1-1	.	CASSYTRGVFF
15	TRBV7-2	TRBJ2-5	.	CASRPTGGGQETQYF
16	TRBV27	TRBJ2-4	once	CASSPISLGAKNIQYF
16	TRBV5-8	TRBJ1-3	.	CASSRRLQGSGNTIYF
13	TRBV2	TRBJ2-5	.	CASKGEVQETQYF
13	TRBV10-3	TRBJ1-4	.	CAIGRGPNEKLFF
15	TRBV5-1	TRBJ2-3	.	CASSPGQGRTDTQYF
16	TRBV11-3	TRBJ2-3	.	CASSLFASGSTDTQYF
16	TRBV7-8	TRBJ2-7	.	CASSLTLASGRYEQYF
13	TRBV19	TRBJ1-5	.	CASSIEGFQPQHF
14	TRBV25-1	TRBJ2-3	.	CASSVGGGSDTQYF
15	TRBV19	TRBJ1-1	few	CASSISSRTNTEAFF
15	TRBV6-1	TRBJ2-6	.	CASREAGEGANVLTF
16	TRBV7-2	TRBJ2-5	.	CASSAFHRGLQETQYF
15	TRBV18	TRBJ2-7	.	CASSPPGGSSYEQYF
14	TRBV5-4	TRBJ2-5	.	CASSSAWTGGTQYF
18	TRBV28	TRBJ2-5	.	CASSLFLGLAEIQETQYF